This T cell receptor (beta chain) came from a study of cytomegalovirus exposure and HLA in healthy donors. Findings and limits, study-wide: Serostatus for CMV was the only available immune exposure information. Reports described diagnosis of cytomegalovirus status by the classifier as highly specific and sensitive.

60 Vbeta and 13 Jbeta primers were used in PCR. Generated by immunoSEQ multiplex PCR, the TCRdb table keeps only in-frame clones and is missing some. The sample has around 120,000 clones, roughly 70% seen once. This CDR3 contains 15 residues. Deletions cut 6 bases from V and 3 bases from J, with 15 bases between. The V gene's germline CDR1 is MNHNS and CDR2 SASEGT. About this clone: The antigen is not known.

The TCR was taken from a woman aged 18 to 35 in good health and CMV-seronegative. V is TRBV6-1 and J is TRBJ1-5, with a tentative D call TRBD1 (5 bases). Sample: PBMCs. CDR3 bases: TGTGCCAGCAGAATCGGCGGGGCCGTCAATCAGCCCCAGCATTTT. This gives the protein CASRIGGAVNQPQHF.